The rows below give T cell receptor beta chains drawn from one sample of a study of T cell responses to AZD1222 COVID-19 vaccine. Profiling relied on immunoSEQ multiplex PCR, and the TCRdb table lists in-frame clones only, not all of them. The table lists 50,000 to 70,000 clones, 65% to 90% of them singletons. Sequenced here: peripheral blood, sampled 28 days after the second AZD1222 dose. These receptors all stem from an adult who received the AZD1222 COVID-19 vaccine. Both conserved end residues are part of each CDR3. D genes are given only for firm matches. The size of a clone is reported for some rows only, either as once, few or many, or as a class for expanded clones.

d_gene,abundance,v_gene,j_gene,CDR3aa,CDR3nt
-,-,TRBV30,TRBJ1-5,CAWSIGSNQPQHF,TGTGCCTGGAGTATAGGGAGCAATCAGCCCCAGCATTTT
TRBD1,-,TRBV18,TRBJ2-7,CASSPRTGGMGDYEQYF,TGTGCCAGCTCACCCCGGACAGGGGGCATGGGTGACTACGAGCAGTACTTC
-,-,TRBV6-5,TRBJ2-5,CASSTRQTQYF,TGTGCCAGCAGTACCCGACAGACCCAGTACTTC
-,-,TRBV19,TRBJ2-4,CASSMGETKNIQYF,TGTGCCAGTAGTATGGGAGAGACCAAAAACATTCAGTACTTC
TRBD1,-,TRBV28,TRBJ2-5,CASSKTGVTKRTQYF,TGTGCCAGCAGCAAGACAGGGGTCACCAAGAGAACCCAGTACTTC
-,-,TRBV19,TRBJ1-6,CASSRRQVYNSPLHF,TGTGCCAGTAGCCGACGTCAAGTCTATAATTCACCCCTCCACTTT
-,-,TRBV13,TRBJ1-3,CASSPERGNTIYF,TGTGCCAGCAGCCCCGAGAGGGGAAACACCATATATTTT
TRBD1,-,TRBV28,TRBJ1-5,CASSSGGGGGNQPQHF,TGTGCCAGCAGTTCAGGGGGCGGGGGAGGCAATCAGCCCCAGCATTTT
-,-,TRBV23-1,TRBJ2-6,CASNRGSGANVLTF,TGCGCCAGCAACCGCGGGTCTGGGGCCAACGTCCTGACTTTC
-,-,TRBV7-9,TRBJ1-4,CASSRGSLEKLFF,TGTGCCAGCAGCAGGGGGTCACTCGAAAAACTGTTTTTT
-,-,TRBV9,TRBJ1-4,CASSAGLTNEKLFF,TGTGCCAGCAGCGCGGGCCTAACTAATGAAAAACTGTTTTTT
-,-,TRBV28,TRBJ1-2,CASSLANYGYTF,TGTGCCAGCAGTTTAGCTAACTATGGCTACACCTTC
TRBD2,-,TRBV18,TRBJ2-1,CASSPPLAGGVEQFF,TGTGCCAGCTCACCACCTCTAGCGGGAGGCGTTGAGCAGTTCTTC
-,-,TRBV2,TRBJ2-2,CASSINRDFGLFF,TGTGCCAGCAGTATTAACCGGGACTTCGGTCTGTTTTTT
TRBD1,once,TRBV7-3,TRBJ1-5,CASSFRQGRNSNQPQHF,TGTGCCAGCAGCTTCCGACAGGGCCGGAATAGCAATCAGCCCCAGCATTTT
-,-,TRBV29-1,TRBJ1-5,CSVGQGNQPQHF,TGCAGCGTTGGGCAGGGCAATCAGCCCCAGCATTTT
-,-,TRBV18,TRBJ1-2,CASSPGDGYTF,TGTGCCAGCTCACCGGGCGATGGCTACACCTTC
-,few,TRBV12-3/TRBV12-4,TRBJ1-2,CASSLSGGVGYTF,TGTGCCAGCAGTTTGAGCGGGGGCGTGGGCTACACCTTC
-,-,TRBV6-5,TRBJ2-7,CATGQTYEQYF,TGTGCCACCGGACAGACCTACGAGCAGTACTTC
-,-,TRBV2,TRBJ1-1,CASSRSEDTEAFF,TGTGCCAGCAGTAGGTCAGAGGACACTGAAGCTTTCTTT
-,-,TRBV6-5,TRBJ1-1,CASSSASSRTEAFF,TGTGCCAGCAGTTCCGCTTCGTCGAGAACTGAAGCTTTCTTT
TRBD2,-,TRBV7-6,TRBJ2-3,CASSPGDGRVDTQYF,TGTGCCAGCAGCCCTGGGGACGGGAGGGTAGATACGCAGTATTTT
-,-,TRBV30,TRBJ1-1,CACTLGGAATEAFF,TGTGCCTGTACTCTGGGCGGGGCGGCCACTGAAGCTTTCTTT
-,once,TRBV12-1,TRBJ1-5,CASSLARDRVNQPQHF,TGTGCCAGCAGCTTAGCCCGGGACAGGGTCAATCAGCCCCAGCATTTT
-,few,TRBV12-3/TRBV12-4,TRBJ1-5,CASSFSNQPQHF,TGTGCCAGCAGTTTTAGCAATCAGCCCCAGCATTTT
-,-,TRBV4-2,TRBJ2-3,CASSQAGIPGLDTQYF,TGTGCCAGCAGCCAAGCAGGGATCCCGGGTCTCGATACGCAGTATTTT
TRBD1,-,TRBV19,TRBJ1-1,CASKDTGQGFSTEAFF,TGTGCCAGTAAGGACACGGGACAGGGGTTCAGCACTGAAGCTTTCTTT